The T cell receptor (beta chain) described here comes from a study of PD-1 blockade in classical Hodgkin lymphoma. J was trimmed by 7 bases and V by 0 bases; bases with no gene match: 7. CDR1 is MGHDK and CDR2 is SYGVNS in the germline V gene. The length of the CDR3 is 16 residues. Clones were read by immunoSEQ multiplex PCR, and TCRdb kept only the in-frame ones, dropping some. The profile shows about 20,000 clones, approximately 80% of them singletons. As for this clone: No antigen is known for it.

Time point defined: cycle 4 day 1 (C4D1), after 5 to 7 weeks of nivolumab. After autologous stem cell transplantation all patients relapsed, and prior brentuximab vedotin exposure differed between cohorts. CD8+ T cells were isolated from thawed PBMCs by magnetic negative selection. Findings and caveats of the study: Patients starting nivolumab less than 1 year after ASCT had lower diversity and were excluded from later analyses. A significant rise in TCR diversity by C4D1 was seen for CD4+ but not CD8+ cells. Complete responders started with a diversity level that resembled newly diagnosed patients at baseline.

This TCR was recovered from a human donor with classical Hodgkin lymphoma. This chain connects TRBV25-1 to TRBJ2-2; 8 positions match TRBD2. The sample in question was CD8+ T cells from blood, obtained before the fourth cycle of nivolumab. The DNA for the CDR3 is TGTGCCAGCAGTGAATACCCGGGGGGGCTGGTCGGGGAGCTGTTTTTT. It specifies CASSEYPGGLVGELFF.